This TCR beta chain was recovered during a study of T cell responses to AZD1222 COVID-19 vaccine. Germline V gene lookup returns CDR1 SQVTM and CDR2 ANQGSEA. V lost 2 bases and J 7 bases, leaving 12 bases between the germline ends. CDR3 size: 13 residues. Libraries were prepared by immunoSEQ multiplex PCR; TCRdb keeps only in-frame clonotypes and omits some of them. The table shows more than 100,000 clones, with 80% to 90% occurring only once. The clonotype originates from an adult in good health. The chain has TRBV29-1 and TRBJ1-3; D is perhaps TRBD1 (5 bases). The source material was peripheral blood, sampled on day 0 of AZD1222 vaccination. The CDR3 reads CSVELRAVNTIYF. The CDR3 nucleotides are TGCAGCGTTGAACTCAGGGCGGTCAACACCATATATTTT.